Sequencing of this T cell receptor (beta chain) was carried out in a study of cytomegalovirus exposure and HLA in healthy donors (dated by TCRdb to the late 2010s). For the wider study: An earlier analysis of several hundred of the donors reported 276 Gb of sequence data and approximately 110 million unique TCR beta sequences from about 200 million T cells. An early release covering more than 500 HLA-typed donors comprised approximately 300 gigabases of sequencing data and tens of millions of unique TCR sequences. Among the roughly 400 genotyped donors, approximately 81% belonged to the genetic ancestry cluster associated with self-reported Caucasian donors. The study aimed to test whether signatures of past pathogen exposure could be identified by cataloging public T cell receptors. Using immunosequencing, the study profiled T cell repertoires from 500 to 800 subjects and related those repertoires to cytomegalovirus serostatus. A separate validation cohort of roughly 120 different subjects was used in addition to the roughly 700-subject first cohort. High-throughput TCR immunosequencing, statistical association of individual TCRs with disease status, and machine learning were combined to predict cytomegalovirus infection status. To study patterns of TCR occurrence, a later analysis re-analyzed previously published TCR beta repertoires from several hundred donors and added high-resolution HLA genotyping. Rather than using new phenotypic data, the later analysis identified candidate immune exposures from TCR beta sequences and from how often those sequences occurred across donors. To decide whether each TCR beta V gene segment behaved as functional or pseudogenic, an earlier analysis of fewer than 750 of the donors relied on high-throughput TCR beta sequencing. Donor age, sex, ethnicity and CMV serostatus were compiled together with the repertoire data. A later genetic analysis used genome-wide SNP genotypes for about three fifths of the roughly 700 donors, treating that subset as a discovery cohort. All discovery cohort repertoires had been generated on a single sequencing platform. Both class I and class II loci were covered by HLA typing, at four-digit resolution. The number of donors typed differed by locus, with about 629-630 for A, B, C, DRB1 and DQB1, approximately 500 for DQA1, 600 to 610 for DPA1, and around 450 for DPB1. Because of strong linkage in the cohort, roughly five DR-DQ haplotypes were treated as single units for association and clustering. On average, around 240,000 unique TCR beta nucleotide sequences were sequenced per donor among 350 to 400 genotyped donors of the cohort, with approximately 18% of those sequences being non-productive.

Preparation of the library involved the immunoSEQ multiplex PCR assay. For the multiplex PCR, a mixture combining 60 forward primers for TCR Vbeta segments and 13 reverse primers for TCR Jbeta segments was used. The CDR3 region of rearranged TCR beta genes was amplified from genomic DNA by a multiplex PCR assay. The amplified TCR beta libraries were sequenced on the Illumina HiSeq System as 87-base-pair reads. Under the source paper's analysis protocol: A later analysis tallied 70 million to 100 million unique TCR beta chains across the 666 repertoires, and roughly 11 million of those chains were shared by two or more donors. A nearest-neighbor algorithm error-corrected the raw reads and collapsed the reads into unique sequences, merging closely related sequences to remove PCR and sequencing errors. To assign V, D and J gene segments, CDR3 sequences were aligned to IMGT reference sequences. For a sequence to be retained, a match of at least six nucleotides was required to both a V gene segment and a J gene segment. Rearrangements were classified as productive when the CDR3 lacked stop codons and remained in frame with V and J, and all other rearrangements were classified as non-productive. CDR3 was defined according to IMGT convention as the region running from the second conserved V-encoded cysteine to the conserved J-encoded phenylalanine. In an earlier analysis of more than 550 of the donors, sequences lacking an unambiguous match to a single V gene segment were excluded. In an earlier analysis of 587 of the donors, V segments were called functional above 56.7% productive rearrangements and were called segregating when the between-donor standard deviation exceeded 5%. A statistical classification framework was built for diagnosing cytomegalovirus status from the catalog of TCR beta chain sequences. In a later analysis, V and J genes were assigned by comparing TCR nucleotide sequences against IMGT/GENE-DB human TR gene sequences. In a later analysis, CDR3 sequences and most-parsimonious VDJ recombination scenarios were assigned using the TCRdist pipeline. In a later analysis, each TCR beta chain was defined by its CDR3 amino acid sequence together with its V-gene family, and reads without a unique V-gene family were excluded. To address suspected cross-contamination and a sequencing artifact, a later analysis removed 592 highly shared, low-generation-probability nucleotide sequences. In a later analysis, a clonal expansion index was calculated for each public chain from normalized within-repertoire ranks of inferred template counts. Generation probabilities in a later analysis came from a VDJ recombination model fitted to out-of-frame rearrangements, and those results were checked against IGoR. A later analysis scored TCR-TCR, TCR-HLA and TCR-CMV co-occurrence with hypergeometric tests, applying a repertoire-size bias correction to TCR pairs. To estimate false discovery rates, a later analysis permuted the HLA or CMV assignments 20 times. In a later analysis, co-occurring TCRs were grouped using DBSCAN, and TCRdist sequence similarity was added for clustering within HLA-allele-positive subsets. Repertoires with fewer than 30,000 or more than 120,000 public chains, plus five repertoires with anomalous nucleotide sharing, were excluded from co-occurrence clustering. Drawn from immuneACCESS, this table holds only the in-frame rearrangements with V and J called that TCRdb kept. Clones are partly lost; checked studies trace under half to an unresolved V gene and leave the rest unexplained. Clone size and the V and J calls come from that table; the DNA yielded D and trimming. This sample has over 110,000 clones in its table, and 78% of those were observed once. The ten biggest clones cover 5% to 8% of the sample.

Note on this clone: Its antigen is unknown. Per-base qualities were not stored, and no clone one base away is much larger.

The cohort consisted of approximately 690 healthy bone marrow donors. At the time of sampling, every cohort member was nominally healthy, though immune exposures that went unrecorded were likely present. The donor was CMV seropositive and was included in the group of some 290 seropositive cohort members. A peripheral blood sample was collected from each donor, and TCR beta sequencing was performed on peripheral blood mononuclear cells. The Qiagen DNeasy Blood Extraction Kit was used to extract genomic DNA from the blood cell samples. The full study reports these points: At a false discovery rate of 0.05, a later analysis linked 15,000 to 20,000 TCR beta sequences to specific HLA alleles. A cluster of highly shared sequence variants was judged likely to represent a technical artifact of the sequencing pipeline. An association between a missense DCLRE1C variant and V-gene and J-gene trimming of TCR beta chains was found in a later genetic analysis and replicated in an independent cohort. Presence/absence analyses assumed roughly uniform sequencing depth across donors, an assumption that may not hold. The authors suggested that the approach could potentially be generalized to other disease states and immunological phenotypes. A later genetic analysis reported fewer N-insertions in productive TCRs among donors in an Asian-associated ancestry cluster than the roughly 700-donor mean. According to a later analysis, most CMV-associated TCR beta chains appeared to be HLA-restricted, and the HLA associations seemed to be driven largely by CMV exposure. Compared with equally common non-associated chains, HLA-associated TCR beta chains in a later analysis were more clonally expanded and had lower generation probabilities. The cohort was sequenced for TCR beta chains only, and without alpha or paired-chain data the features that could be detected were limited. In an earlier analysis of around 500 of the donors, most TCR beta V segments appeared in productive rearrangements about 87% or about 30% of the time, broadly matching IMGT annotations. The earlier analysis of fewer than 750 of the donors excluded over 15 rarely observed V segments, including chromosome 9 orphons, because counts were too low. Correlated functional status among segregating V segments might be attributable to linkage disequilibrium, but an unknown experimental factor could not be ruled out. The only immune exposure information available for the cohort was CMV serostatus. A total of 150 to 200 TCR beta chains were listed by the study as associated with cytomegalovirus. In a later analysis, several top co-occurrence clusters were reported to appear linked to parvovirus B19, influenza, CMV and Epstein-Barr virus. A further reported finding was that TCR beta sequences accurately predicted the HLA-A and HLA-B alleles for most subjects in the first cohort. A few of the identified cytomegalovirus-associated TCR beta chains were confirmed in vitro to be specific for cytomegalovirus antigens. Some IMGT-functional V segments, including TRBV6-2 and TRBV6-3, could not be told apart with the 87-base-pair reads, so those segments were excluded. When HLA alleles, especially DR and DQ, strongly co-occurred, attributing TCR associations to individual alleles was difficult. Across donors, most TCR sequences were observed very rarely, whereas some public TCRs were present in many individuals. In a later analysis, the rate of TCR association differed among HLA loci, with DRB1 alleles having the most associated TCRs and HLA-C alleles having the fewest. Because HLA typing was unavailable for some donors at each locus, only the typed subset was used in association tests. In both the original and validation cohorts, the classifier was reported to diagnose cytomegalovirus status with high specificity and sensitivity.

The CDR3 has 18 amino acids, counting the end cysteine and phenylalanine. Of all the DNA, just the CDR3 is kept, 54 bases in frame from base 1. CDR1 and CDR2 were assigned from the germline V gene as SGHVS and FQNEAQ. Trimming at the junction amounts to 5 bases on V and 0 bases on J, and the germline ends lie 20 bases apart. The sequence came from a middle-aged woman in good health and CMV-seropositive. The sequence joins TRBV7-8 to TRBJ2-1; matching of 5 bases hints at TRBD1 as the D gene. Sequencing was performed on PBMCs. The CDR3 has the sequence CASSLSRWGWSSYNEQFF. The nucleotide sequence is given as TGTGCCAGCAGCCTATCTCGTTGGGGCTGGAGCTCCTACAATGAGCAGTTCTTC.